Sequencing of this T cell receptor (beta chain) was carried out in a study of blood T cells in healthy people across ages. V lost 4 bases, J lost 6 bases, and 17 bases lay in between. CDR3 length: 14 amino acids. From germline, CDR1 is DFQATT and CDR2 SNEGSKA (reference sequence). Next came a second PCR, run for about 6 to 12 cycles, which used a sample-barcoded 5' primer along with a J-beta primer mix. MiXCR, applied by TCRdb to the 5' RACE reads, yields one record per CDR3 protein. Counted here are roughly 1.9 million distinct CDR3 sequences, roughly two fifths occurring once; the ten biggest clones make up 20% to 25%.

The receptor comes from a human donor in good health. Input material: blood. V is TRBV20-1 and J is TRBJ2-3, with a tentative D call TRBD1 (6 bases). This chain's CDR3 is CSAKAGAGLDTQYF. The DNA for the CDR3 is TGCAGTGCTAAAGCAGGGGCAGGATTGGATACGCAGTATTTT.